Included here is one T cell receptor beta chain sequence, with context. Antigen specificity is unknown. This specimen comes from a study of T cells in localized non-small cell lung cancer. Assay: immunoSEQ multiplex PCR; the TCRdb copy retains only in-frame clones and omits some. The data contain 40,000 to 65,000 clones, roughly 84% of them seen just once; the ten biggest clones take up about 15%. Study findings and constraints: Among the top 100 tumor clones, a median about 59 appeared in adjacent lung. Higher blood T cell density went with longer overall survival. Exceeding tumor, uninvolved adjacent lung had the highest T cell clonality.

The germline CDR1 and CDR2 sequences are KGHSH and LQKENI. The V end was cut by 0 bases, the J end by 2 bases, with 11 bases between. The CDR3 runs to 15 residues. The chain carries TRBV18 and TRBJ2-7; D not resolved. This receptor was taken from a man between 35 and 75 years old with stage III lung adenocarcinoma. The specimen was peripheral blood mononuclear cells, collected before any cancer treatment. The CDR3: CASSPPDRSPYEQYF. In DNA, the CDR3 is TGTGCCAGCTCACCACCGGATAGAAGTCCCTACGAGCAGTACTTC.